Listed below are T cell receptor beta chains from one sample, sequenced in a study of T cells in Graves' hyperthyroidism and ophthalmopathy. TCRdb re-called the multiplex PCR reads with MiXCR, one entry per CDR3 protein. Among about 640,000 distinct CDR3 sequences listed, around 20% were seen once. What was sequenced was blood. Source of these receptors: a man between 25 and 39 years old with Graves' ophthalmopathy. The CDR3 runs from the conserved cysteine through the conserved F or W. The D gene is left open where the match is weak. Clone size appears in some rows only: once, few, many, or a class for an expanded clone.

V gene: TRBV28; clone size: few; J gene: TRBJ1-2; D gene: TRBD1; CDR3 DNA: TGTGCCAGCAGTTCTCCCGGGGACAGGTCCCCCCCATACTATGGCTACACCTTC; CDR3 protein: CASSSPGDRSPPYYGYTF
V gene: TRBV10-2; clone size: NA; J gene: TRBJ1-5; D gene: NA; CDR3 DNA: TGCGCCAGCAGTGAGGGTGGGCAGCCCCAGCATTTT; CDR3 protein: CASSEGGQPQHF
V gene: TRBV30; clone size: many; J gene: TRBJ1-5; D gene: NA; CDR3 DNA: TGTGCCTGGAGGGGAAGGGGGGATCAGCCCCAGCATTTT; CDR3 protein: CAWRGRGDQPQHF
V gene: TRBV11-2; clone size: few; J gene: TRBJ1-2; D gene: TRBD1; CDR3 DNA: TGTGCCAGCAGCTTAGCTTCCGGGACAGGGGCCCCGAACTATGGCTACACCTTC; CDR3 protein: CASSLASGTGAPNYGYTF
V gene: TRBV6-9; clone size: once; J gene: TRBJ2-7; D gene: NA; CDR3 DNA: TGTGCCAGCAGTTCGGGCTCAGACGAGCAGTACTTC; CDR3 protein: CASSSGSDEQYF
V gene: TRBV20-1; clone size: NA; J gene: TRBJ2-3; D gene: NA; CDR3 DNA: TGCAGTTTAGGACTGACACCGAGCACAGATACGCAGTATTTT; CDR3 protein: CSLGLTPSTDTQYF
V gene: TRBV11-1; clone size: many; J gene: TRBJ2-1; D gene: TRBD2; CDR3 DNA: TGTGCCAGCAGCCCCGGTAGGGCGGGAGAGGGCCCGTACAATGAGCAGTTCTTC; CDR3 protein: CASSPGRAGEGPYNEQFF
V gene: TRBV20-1; clone size: few; J gene: TRBJ2-3; D gene: TRBD2; CDR3 DNA: TGCAGTGCTAGACCCCTAGCGGGTGCAGATACGCAGTATTTT; CDR3 protein: CSARPLAGADTQYF
V gene: TRBV28; clone size: many; J gene: TRBJ2-7; D gene: NA; CDR3 DNA: TGTGCCAGCAGCCTCCCCCTTGGCTCCTACGAGCAGTACTTC; CDR3 protein: CASSLPLGSYEQYF
V gene: TRBV28; clone size: many; J gene: TRBJ1-2; D gene: NA; CDR3 DNA: TGTGCCAGCAGTTTAGGTACAGGTACCTATGGCTACACCTTC; CDR3 protein: CASSLGTGTYGYTF
V gene: TRBV3-1; clone size: few; J gene: TRBJ2-7; D gene: TRBD2; CDR3 DNA: TGTGCCAGCAGCCAAGAAAGGAGCGGGAGTTCAGGCGAGCAGTACTTC; CDR3 protein: CASSQERSGSSGEQYF
V gene: TRBV28; clone size: NA; J gene: TRBJ1-3; D gene: NA; CDR3 DNA: TGTGCCAGCAGTTCGCCGGACACCATATATTTT; CDR3 protein: CASSSPDTIYF
V gene: TRBV28; clone size: NA; J gene: TRBJ1-2; D gene: TRBD1; CDR3 DNA: TGTGCCAGCAGTCCAGGGGGGACAGGGAGACTCCTCTATGGCTACACCTTC; CDR3 protein: CASSPGGTGRLLYGYTF
V gene: TRBV6-1; clone size: many; J gene: TRBJ2-7; D gene: TRBD2; CDR3 DNA: TGTGCCACCACCCCGGGGGAGGGACGAGAGCAGTACTTC; CDR3 protein: CATTPGEGREQYF
V gene: TRBV4-2; clone size: few; J gene: TRBJ2-1; D gene: TRBD2; CDR3 DNA: TGTGCCAGCAGCCAAGAACTAGCGCGAGGTTACAATGAGCAGTTCTTC; CDR3 protein: CASSQELARGYNEQFF
V gene: TRBV12-3/TRBV12-4; clone size: many; J gene: TRBJ1-1; D gene: NA; CDR3 DNA: TGTGCCAGCAGTTGGGGCAAGAACACTGAAGCTTTCTTT; CDR3 protein: CASSWGKNTEAFF
V gene: TRBV28; clone size: NA; J gene: TRBJ2-3; D gene: TRBD2; CDR3 DNA: TGTGCCAGCAGTTTACTAAGCATTCAGCGGGAGGGCCGAAGCACAGATACGCAGTATTTT; CDR3 protein: CASSLLSIQREGRSTDTQYF
V gene: TRBV15; clone size: few; J gene: TRBJ2-1; D gene: TRBD2; CDR3 DNA: TGTGCCACCAGCCCATTCCGCGGGAGAGGTAATGAGCAGTTCTTC; CDR3 protein: CATSPFRGRGNEQFF
V gene: TRBV5-1; clone size: few; J gene: TRBJ2-2; D gene: TRBD1; CDR3 DNA: TGCGCCAGCAGCTTGGTTGAAAGGACAGGGGGCAACACCGGGGAGCTGTTTTTT; CDR3 protein: CASSLVERTGGNTGELFF
V gene: TRBV6-1; clone size: few; J gene: TRBJ1-5; D gene: NA; CDR3 DNA: TGTGCCAGCAGCGACCTCCGGGGCGGAAGCAATCAGCCCCAGCATTTT; CDR3 protein: CASSDLRGGSNQPQHF
V gene: TRBV4-1; clone size: NA; J gene: TRBJ2-1; D gene: NA; CDR3 DNA: TGCGCCAGCAGCCAAGATCGGAGCCAGCAGTTCTTC; CDR3 protein: CASSQDRSQQFF
V gene: TRBV27; clone size: NA; J gene: TRBJ2-5; D gene: NA; CDR3 DNA: TGTGCCAGCAGTTTCTTGACTAACCCCCAAGAGACCCAGCACTTC; CDR3 protein: CASSFLTNPQETQHF
V gene: TRBV5-1; clone size: many; J gene: TRBJ1-5; D gene: NA; CDR3 DNA: TGCGCCAGCAGCTTGGACTGGCCTAATCAGCCCCAGCATTTT; CDR3 protein: CASSLDWPNQPQHF
V gene: TRBV12-3/TRBV12-4; clone size: many; J gene: TRBJ1-5; D gene: TRBD1; CDR3 DNA: TGTGCCAGCAGTTTATATACAGGGGATCAGCCCCAGCATTTT; CDR3 protein: CASSLYTGDQPQHF
V gene: TRBV12-3/TRBV12-4; clone size: many; J gene: TRBJ2-5; D gene: TRBD1; CDR3 DNA: TGTGCCAGCAGTTCCCAACAGGGGCAAGAGACCCAGTACTTC; CDR3 protein: CASSSQQGQETQYF
V gene: TRBV20-1; clone size: NA; J gene: TRBJ1-2; D gene: NA; CDR3 DNA: TGCAGTGCTAGAGCACAGGGAAACTATGGCTACACCTTC; CDR3 protein: CSARAQGNYGYTF
V gene: TRBV20-1; clone size: NA; J gene: TRBJ2-5; D gene: TRBD2; CDR3 DNA: TGCAGTGCTAGAGATTGGACTAGCGGGAGTGGGGAGACCCAGTACTTC; CDR3 protein: CSARDWTSGSGETQYF
V gene: TRBV6-6; clone size: few; J gene: TRBJ2-2; D gene: NA; CDR3 DNA: TGTGCCAGCAGTTACTTCGGCGGGACGGGCACCGGGGAGCTGTTTTTT; CDR3 protein: CASSYFGGTGTGELFF
V gene: TRBV6-1; clone size: NA; J gene: TRBJ1-4; D gene: NA; CDR3 DNA: TGTGCCAGCAGCTCCGGGGTCGTTTTTAATGAAAAACTGTTTTTT; CDR3 protein: CASSSGVVFNEKLFF
V gene: TRBV11-2; clone size: many; J gene: TRBJ1-1; D gene: TRBD1; CDR3 DNA: TGTGCCAGCAGCCGACTTGGGACAGTTGAAGCTTTCTTT; CDR3 protein: CASSRLGTVEAFF
V gene: TRBV6-2/TRBV6-3; clone size: NA; J gene: TRBJ1-6; D gene: TRBD1; CDR3 DNA: TGTGCCAGCAGTTACTCCGGACAGGGGGTTGTGAATTCACCCCTCCACTTT; CDR3 protein: CASSYSGQGVVNSPLHF
V gene: TRBV12-3/TRBV12-4; clone size: many; J gene: TRBJ2-5; D gene: TRBD1; CDR3 DNA: TGTGCCAGCAGTCCGGACAGGGGCAACCAAGAGACCCAGTACTTC; CDR3 protein: CASSPDRGNQETQYF
V gene: TRBV7-3; clone size: NA; J gene: TRBJ2-1; D gene: NA; CDR3 DNA: TGTGCCAGCAGCTTCCAGCCCCAGGGTTACAATGAGCAGTTCTTC; CDR3 protein: CASSFQPQGYNEQFF
V gene: TRBV28; clone size: many; J gene: TRBJ1-5; D gene: NA; CDR3 DNA: TGTGCCAGCACTCCTTGGGAGGGTTGGCGCAATCAGCCCCAGCATTTT; CDR3 protein: CASTPWEGWRNQPQHF
V gene: TRBV20-1; clone size: many; J gene: TRBJ2-1; D gene: TRBD2; CDR3 DNA: TGCAGTGCTATTAGCGGGGCGTCCTACAATGAGCAGTTCTTC; CDR3 protein: CSAISGASYNEQFF
V gene: TRBV20-1; clone size: NA; J gene: TRBJ2-1; D gene: TRBD2; CDR3 DNA: TGCAGTGCTAGGTTCACAGCGGGAACCTACAATGAGCAGTTCTTC; CDR3 protein: CSARFTAGTYNEQFF
V gene: TRBV5-1; clone size: NA; J gene: TRBJ2-7; D gene: TRBD1; CDR3 DNA: TGCGCCAGCGGGACAGGGATATACGAGCAGTACTTC; CDR3 protein: CASGTGIYEQYF
V gene: TRBV4-2; clone size: NA; J gene: TRBJ2-2; D gene: NA; CDR3 DNA: TGTGCCAGCAGCCAAGATCGGCAGGGGAACACCGGGGAGCTGTTTTTT; CDR3 protein: CASSQDRQGNTGELFF
V gene: TRBV18; clone size: many; J gene: TRBJ1-1; D gene: NA; CDR3 DNA: TGTGCCAGCTCACCAAAGGTCATGCAGGGTGAAGCTTTCTTT; CDR3 protein: CASSPKVMQGEAFF
V gene: TRBV5-5; clone size: few; J gene: TRBJ2-5; D gene: TRBD2; CDR3 DNA: TGTGCCAGCAGCTTGGCCGTAGCGGGAGGGTCAGGAGAGACCCAGTACTTC; CDR3 protein: CASSLAVAGGSGETQYF
V gene: TRBV28; clone size: NA; J gene: TRBJ2-2; D gene: NA; CDR3 DNA: TGTGCCAGCAGTTTGGGGGCTAGCGGTTACACCGGGGAGCTGTTTTTT; CDR3 protein: CASSLGASGYTGELFF
V gene: TRBV6-5; clone size: NA; J gene: TRBJ2-1; D gene: TRBD1; CDR3 DNA: TGTGCCAGCAGTTCGACAGGGGGGGCCTACAATGAGCAGTTCTTC; CDR3 protein: CASSSTGGAYNEQFF
V gene: TRBV20-1; clone size: NA; J gene: TRBJ2-7; D gene: NA; CDR3 DNA: TGCAGTGCTGCTCCAGGGGTGAAAGAGCAGTACTTC; CDR3 protein: CSAAPGVKEQYF
V gene: TRBV30; clone size: few; J gene: TRBJ1-2; D gene: NA; CDR3 DNA: TGTGCCTGGAGTGGAGGGGCGGGAGGCTACACCTTC; CDR3 protein: CAWSGGAGGYTF
V gene: TRBV20-1; clone size: NA; J gene: TRBJ2-5; D gene: TRBD1; CDR3 DNA: TGCAGTGCTAGTCTTAGGACAGGATCCAAAGAGACCCAGTACTTC; CDR3 protein: CSASLRTGSKETQYF
V gene: TRBV9; clone size: NA; J gene: TRBJ2-1; D gene: NA; CDR3 DNA: TGTGCCAGCAGCGCTGGGACACCAAACAATGAGCAGTTCTTC; CDR3 protein: CASSAGTPNNEQFF
V gene: TRBV27; clone size: many; J gene: TRBJ2-6; D gene: NA; CDR3 DNA: TGTGCCAGCAGTTTACTCGCCACTGGGGCCAACGTCCTGACTTTC; CDR3 protein: CASSLLATGANVLTF
V gene: TRBV28; clone size: few; J gene: TRBJ2-3; D gene: TRBD2; CDR3 DNA: TGTGCCAGCAGCCCCCCCCCCGGGACTAGCGGACCCACAGGCGCTACGCAGTATTTT; CDR3 protein: CASSPPPGTSGPTGATQYF
V gene: TRBV11-2; clone size: NA; J gene: TRBJ1-2; D gene: NA; CDR3 DNA: TGTGCCAGCAGCGCACTGACAGGCACGCACTATGGCTACACCTTC; CDR3 protein: CASSALTGTHYGYTF
V gene: TRBV24-1; clone size: few; J gene: TRBJ2-3; D gene: TRBD2; CDR3 DNA: TGTGCCACCAGCTTCCCGGGACTAGCGGGAACCACAGATACGCAGTATTTT; CDR3 protein: CATSFPGLAGTTDTQYF
V gene: TRBV20-1; clone size: many; J gene: TRBJ2-1; D gene: TRBD2; CDR3 DNA: TGCAGTGCTAGAGATCATGTGGGCGGGAGCTCCTACAATGAGCAGTTCTTC; CDR3 protein: CSARDHVGGSSYNEQFF
V gene: TRBV9; clone size: few; J gene: TRBJ2-1; D gene: NA; CDR3 DNA: TGTGCCAGCAGCACCGGCGACTACAATGAGCAGTTCTTC; CDR3 protein: CASSTGDYNEQFF
V gene: TRBV24-1; clone size: many; J gene: TRBJ2-3; D gene: NA; CDR3 DNA: TGTGCCACCGATGGGGGGACCTACACAGATACGCAGTATTTT; CDR3 protein: CATDGGTYTDTQYF